Below, 26 T cell receptor beta chains from the same sample are listed, as sequenced in a study of OX40 agonist ivuxolimab in advanced cancers. The library came from the immunoSEQ multiplex PCR assay. TCRdb obtained this table from immuneACCESS and retained in-frame rearrangements with V and J assigned. These tables miss some clones; where compared with another copy, unresolved V genes account for less than half of the shortfall, and the remainder is unexplained. Present in this sample are tens of thousands of clones, about 84% of which were seen just once. Roughly 25% of the sample is taken by the ten largest. The sample here was CD4+ or CD8+ T cells sorted from blood, taken in a trial of the OX40 agonist ivuxolimab. These receptors originate from an adult with an advanced solid tumor such as melanoma, head and neck, liver or kidney cancer.

The sample holds a few counts of this clone. Other DNA sequences in this specimen translate into the identical CDR3. The J gene is TRBJ1-1, the V gene TRBV25-1, with no clear D. The germline gives CDR1 MGHDK, CDR2 SYGVNS. Between the trimmed V and J ends, which lost 4 bases and 8 bases, there was a span of 8 bases. This CDR3 is 11 amino acids long. CDR3 coding DNA: TGTGCCAGCAGTGTAGGCCCCGAAGCTTTCTTT. Its protein product is CASSVGPEAFF.

This chain joins TRBV19 and TRBJ2-7, with a tentative D call TRBD1 (6 bases). This CDR3 has 13 residues. CDR1 is LNHDA and CDR2 is SQIVND in the germline V gene (reference sequence). V was trimmed by 6 bases and J by 7 bases, leaving 16 bases between them. The CDR3 DNA follows: TGTGCCAGTAGCGGACAGCCGATGGGGGAGCAGTACTTC. This sequence encodes CASSGQPMGEQYF.

This clone was detected only once. This rearrangement joins TRBV6-5 to TRBJ2-5; 8 bases are shared with TRBD1. Germline V gives CDR1 MNHEY, CDR2 SVGAGI. After removal of 2 bases from V and 5 bases from J, the junction contained 10 bases not matched to a gene. The CDR3 loop spans 16 amino acids. The CDR3 region is CASSYGDGQGWETQYF. CDR3 DNA: TGTGCCAGCAGTTACGGGGACGGACAGGGATGGGAGACCCAGTACTTC.

This rearrangement joins TRBV29-1 to TRBJ2-1; D gene unclear. CDR1 and CDR2 (germline): SQVTM, ANQGSEA. The CDR3 covers 14 residues. Trimming pared 0 bases from V and 6 bases from J, leaving 12 bases between. In DNA form, the CDR3 reads TGCAGCGTTGAAGATGGTAATGCGAGCAATGAGCAGTTCTTC. Translating it yields CSVEDGNASNEQFF.

This clone has just a few counts. This rearrangement joins TRBV15 to TRBJ1-5; possibly TRBD1 for D (6 bases). Germline CDR1 is LNHNV and CDR2 is YYDKDF (reference sequence). The V end lost 6 bases, the J end lost 2 bases, and 14 bases lay between the germline ends. The CDR3 totals 15 residues. As DNA, the CDR3 is TGTGCCACCAGAAAGGGGGGCGAGGGCAATCAGCCCCAGCATTTT. The encoded protein is CATRKGGEGNQPQHF.

The V gene is TRBV4-1, the J gene TRBJ2-7; D gene ambiguous. Between the trimmed V and J ends, which lost 2 bases and 5 bases, there was a span of 16 bases. The CDR3 spans 15 residues. The germline CDR1 and CDR2 sequences are MGHRA and YSYEKL. The chain's CDR3 is CASSQFTLGDHEQYF. CDR3 nucleotides: TGCGCCAGCAGCCAATTTACCCTGGGCGACCACGAGCAGTACTTC.

This clone was picked up one time. The chain recombines TRBV7-9 with TRBJ2-7; 11 bases fit TRBD1. J gave up 5 bases and V 5 bases, and 17 bases lay outside the gene matches. The CDR3 spans 18 residues. The germline V gene has CDR1 SEHNR and CDR2 FQNEAQ (reference sequence). The CDR3 reads CASSPPFNPGQGGHEQYF. CDR3 nucleotides: TGTGCCAGCAGCCCCCCTTTCAATCCGGGACAGGGGGGCCACGAGCAGTACTTC.

The J gene is TRBJ1-2, the V gene TRBV19; 9 bases align to TRBD1. Germline values: CDR1 LNHDA, CDR2 SQIVND (reference sequence). The CDR3 spans 15 residues. Losses at the gene ends were 4 bases for V and 6 bases for J; bases not matched to a gene: 9. The CDR3 DNA reads TGTGCCAGTAGTACCTGGACAGGGGAGCCGCATGGCTACACCTTC. Translating gives CASSTWTGEPHGYTF.

The J gene is TRBJ2-3, the V gene TRBV30; D is possibly TRBD2 (5 bases). V was pared by 4 bases and J by 6 bases, with 20 bases between. This CDR3 comprises 15 residues. The germline gives CDR1 GTSNPN, CDR2 SVGIG (reference sequence). The CDR3 here is CAWTHMWEIGDTQYF. The DNA for the CDR3 is TGTGCCTGGACCCATATGTGGGAGATCGGGGATACGCAGTATTTT. The complete variable domain, with remaining parts taken from reference TRBV30 and TRBJ2-3, reads SQTIHQWPATLVQPVGSPLSLECTVEGTSNPNLYWYRQAAGRGLQLLFYSVGIGQISSEVPQNLSASRPQDRQFILSSKKLLLSDSGFYLCAWTHMWEIGDTQYFGPGTRLTVL.

This chain joins TRBV7-2 and TRBJ2-2, with D perhaps TRBD1 (5 bases). The length of the CDR3 is 14 residues. V lost 8 bases and J lost 0, with 10 bases in between. Per the germline V gene, CDR1 is SGHTA and CDR2 is FQGNSA. The CDR3 region has the DNA TGTGCCAGCGGACCGACAGCGAACACCGGGGAGCTGTTTTTT. The encoded protein is CASGPTANTGELFF.

J is TRBJ1-2 and V is TRBV6-1, with TRBD1 as a possible D gene (6 bases). This CDR3 has 13 amino acids. Germline loops: CDR1 MNHNS, CDR2 SASEGT. Deletions cut 5 bases from V and 7 bases from J, with 14 bases between. As DNA, the CDR3 is TGTGCCAGCAGTTCCACCGGGGGCGCTGGCTACACCTTC. Its translation: CASSSTGGAGYTF.

This sequence joins TRBV15 and TRBJ2-1, with unresolved D. The CDR3 is 14 amino acids. Trimming removed 5 bases at V and 2 bases at J, with 10 bases between. CDR1 is LNHNV, CDR2 YYDKDF, per germline (reference sequence). CDR3 in DNA: TGTGCCACCAGCTCGGTCTCCACCTACAATGAGCAGTTCTTC. Its protein product is CATSSVSTYNEQFF.

The J gene is TRBJ1-6, the V gene TRBV15; 7 positions match TRBD1. J gave up 7 bases and V 3 bases, and 9 bases lay outside the gene matches. CDR3 length: 16 amino acids. In germline, CDR1 is LNHNV, CDR2 YYDKDF (reference sequence). The CDR3 nucleotides are TGTGCCACCAGCAGTCCCGATTGGGACAGAAATTCACCCCTCCACTTT. Its translation: CATSSPDWDRNSPLHF.

V gene TRBV28 combines with J gene TRBJ2-1, with a tentative D call TRBD2 (5 bases). Germline assignment: CDR1 MDHEN and CDR2 SYDVKM. V dropped 3 bases and J dropped 9 bases, with 9 bases sitting between them. CDR3 length: 12 residues. In nucleotides, the CDR3 is TGTGCCAGCAGTTTCGGGAACAGTGAGCAGTTCTTC. Its protein product is CASSFGNSEQFF.

The J gene is TRBJ2-1, the V gene TRBV27; D is unclear. V dropped 6 bases and J dropped 4 bases, with 19 bases sitting between them. This CDR3 contains 16 residues. Germline V gene lookup returns CDR1 MNHEY and CDR2 SMNVEV (reference sequence). DNA for the CDR3: TGTGCCAGCAGCCTCGCCCTCGGGCTACCTTACAATGAGCAGTTCTTC. The encoded protein is CASSLALGLPYNEQFF.

This clone was picked up one time. This chain joins TRBV29-1 and TRBJ2-7, with TRBD1 identical over 10 bases. CDR3 size: 15 residues. Germline V CDR1 and CDR2: SQVTM, ANQGSEA. The ends lost 2 bases at V and 3 bases at J; junction bases unmatched: 7. CDR3 residues: CSVEIAGQGFYEQYF. CDR3 DNA sequence: TGCAGCGTTGAAATAGCGGGACAGGGGTTCTACGAGCAGTACTTC.

The chain uses TRBV6-1 and TRBJ2-7; 8 nucleotides match TRBD2. Germline trimming cut 0 bases from V and 1 base from J; bases unmatched to any gene: 2. Germline CDR1 is MNHNS and CDR2 is SASEGT. The CDR3 runs to 15 residues. Here the CDR3 reads CASSEASGASYEQYF. The DNA for the CDR3 is TGTGCCAGCAGTGAAGCTAGCGGGGCGTCCTACGAGCAGTACTTC.

This chain connects TRBV30 to TRBJ2-3, with a weak D call TRBD2 (5 bases). Trimming pared 0 bases from V and 1 base from J, leaving 5 bases between. The germline V gene encodes CDR1 GTSNPN and CDR2 SVGIG (reference sequence). The CDR3 loop spans 13 amino acids. The CDR3: CAWSVLGTDTQYF. CDR3 nucleotide sequence: TGTGCCTGGAGTGTACTAGGCACAGATACGCAGTATTTT.

The chain uses TRBV7-9 and TRBJ2-1; TRBD2 might be the D (6 bases). Trimming cost V 1 base and J 9 bases, with 10 bases left between them. CDR1 and CDR2 from the germline V gene are SEHNR and FQNEAQ (reference sequence). The CDR3 is 13 amino acids. CDR3 in amino acids: CASSLGAGSEQFF. The CDR3 nucleotides are TGTGCCAGCAGCTTAGGGGCGGGGTCTGAGCAGTTCTTC.

The chain has TRBV13 and TRBJ2-5; 11 nucleotides agree with TRBD2. Germline lookup yields CDR1 PRHDT and CDR2 FYEKMQ (reference sequence). The CDR3 covers 14 residues. J gave up 4 bases and V 5 bases, and 3 bases lay outside the gene matches. The CDR3 DNA sequence: TGTGCCAGCAGCCTCGGGACTAGCGGAGAGACCCAGTACTTC. Protein product: CASSLGTSGETQYF. The whole variable domain, remainder taken from reference TRBV13 and TRBJ2-5, is AAGVIQSPRHLIKEKRETATLKCYPIPRHDTVYWYQQGPGQDPQFLISFYEKMQSDKGSIPDRFSAQQFSDYHSELNMSSLELGDSALYFCASSLGTSGETQYFGPGTRLLVL.

The J gene is TRBJ2-7, the V gene TRBV29-1; 12 bases agree with TRBD2. CDR1 and CDR2 (germline): SQVTM, ANQGSEA. The junction had 10 bases not matched to a gene; V was cut back by 5 bases and J by 2 bases. This CDR3 comprises 16 residues. CDR3 bases: TGCAGCGTTTTGGGACTAGCGGGCCTCCCGGCCTACGAGCAGTACTTC. It yields the protein CSVLGLAGLPAYEQYF.

The V and J genes are TRBV28 and TRBJ2-1, with TRBD2 matching 8 bases. Germline CDR1 is MDHEN and CDR2 is SYDVKM. V shed 7 bases, J shed 3 bases, and the junction held 11 bases outside the gene matches. The CDR3 is made up of 16 amino acids. The DNA for the CDR3 is TGTGCCAGCACTCCAGGGCTAGCGGGCATCTACAATGAGCAGTTCTTC. Encoded protein: CASTPGLAGIYNEQFF.

V usage is TRBV29-1 and J usage is TRBJ1-2, with D maybe TRBD1 (5 bases). Germline V lookup: CDR1 SQVTM, CDR2 ANQGSEA. The germline V and J ends were trimmed by 3 bases and 8 bases, with 13 bases remaining between them. This CDR3 has 12 residues. The CDR3 DNA reads TGCAGCGTTGACAGGGAGGTAGGGGGCTACACCTTC. Translated, it gives CSVDREVGGYTF. Full variable domain (remainder filled in from reference TRBV29-1 and TRBJ1-2): SAVISQKPSRDICQRGTSLTIQCQVDSQVTMMFWYRQQPGQSLTLIATANQGSEATYESGFVIDKFPISRPNLTFSTLTVSNMSPEDSSIYLCSVDREVGGYTFGSGTRLTVV.

This clone was found once. The chain links TRBV19 to TRBJ1-3; D is undetermined. V lost 4 bases and J 8 bases, leaving 3 bases between the germline ends. CDR3 length equals 10 residues. The germline V gene has CDR1 LNHDA and CDR2 SQIVND (reference sequence). The CDR3 nucleotides are TGTGCCAGTAGTACCGACACCATATATTTT. Encoded protein: CASSTDTIYF. Full variable domain (missing parts from reference TRBV19 and TRBJ1-3): DGGITQSPKYLFRKEGQNVTLSCEQNLNHDAMYWYRQDPGQGLRLIYYSQIVNDFQKGDIAEGYSVSREKKESFPLTVTSAQKNPTAFYLCASSTDTIYFGEGSWLTVV.

V gene TRBV2 combines with J gene TRBJ2-7, with D perhaps being TRBD1 or TRBD2 (6 bases each). The ends were cut back, 7 bases at V and 4 bases at J, with 14 bases in the middle. This CDR3 has 13 residues. Germline CDR1 is SNHLY and CDR2 is FYNNEI. CDR3 amino acids: CASKGGASYEQYF. The CDR3 DNA reads as TGTGCCAGCAAGGGGGGCGCCTCGTACGAGCAGTACTTC.

The chain uses TRBV11-2 and TRBJ2-7; TRBD1 matches 9 bases. The CDR3 runs 14 residues. The germline CDR1 and CDR2 sequences are SGHAT and FQNNGV. Losses at the gene ends were 4 bases for V and 6 bases for J; bases not matched to a gene: 7. The CDR3 is CASSSYRGLGEQYF. As DNA, the CDR3 is TGTGCCAGCAGCTCGTACAGGGGGCTTGGCGAGCAGTACTTC.